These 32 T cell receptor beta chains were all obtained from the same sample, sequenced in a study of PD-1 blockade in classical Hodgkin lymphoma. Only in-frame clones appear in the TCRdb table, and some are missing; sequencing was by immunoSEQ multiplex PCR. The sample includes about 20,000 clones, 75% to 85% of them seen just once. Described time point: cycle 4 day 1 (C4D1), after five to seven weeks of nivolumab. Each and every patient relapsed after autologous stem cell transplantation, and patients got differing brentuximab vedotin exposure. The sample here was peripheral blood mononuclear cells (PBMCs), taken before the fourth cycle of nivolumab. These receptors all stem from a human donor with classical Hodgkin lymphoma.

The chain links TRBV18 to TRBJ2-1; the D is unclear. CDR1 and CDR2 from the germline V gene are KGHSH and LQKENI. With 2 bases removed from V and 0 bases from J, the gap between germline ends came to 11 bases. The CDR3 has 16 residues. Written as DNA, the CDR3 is TGTGCCAGCTCACCAAGGAGTAGGAGCTCCTACAATGAGCAGTTCTTC. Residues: CASSPRSRSSYNEQFF.

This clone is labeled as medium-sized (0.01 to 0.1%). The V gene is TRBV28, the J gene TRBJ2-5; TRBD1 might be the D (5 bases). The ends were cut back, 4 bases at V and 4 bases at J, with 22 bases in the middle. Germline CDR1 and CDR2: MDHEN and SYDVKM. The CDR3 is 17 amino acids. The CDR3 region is CASSYVESGRVGETQYF. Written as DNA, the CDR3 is TGTGCCAGCAGTTACGTCGAAAGTGGCAGGGTGGGAGAGACCCAGTACTTC.

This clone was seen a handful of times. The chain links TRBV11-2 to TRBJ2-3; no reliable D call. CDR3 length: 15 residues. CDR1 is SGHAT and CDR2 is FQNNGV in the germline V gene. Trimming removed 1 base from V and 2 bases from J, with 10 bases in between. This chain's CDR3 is CASSLGRFLTDTQYF. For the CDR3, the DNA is TGTGCCAGCAGCTTAGGCAGGTTCCTCACAGATACGCAGTATTTT.

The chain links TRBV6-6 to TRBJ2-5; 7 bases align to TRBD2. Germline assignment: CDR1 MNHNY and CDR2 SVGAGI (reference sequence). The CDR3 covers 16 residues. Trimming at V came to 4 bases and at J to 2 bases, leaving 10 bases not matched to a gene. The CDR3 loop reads CASSFPGGGGQETQYF. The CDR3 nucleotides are TGTGCCAGCAGTTTTCCTGGGGGGGGAGGGCAAGAGACCCAGTACTTC.

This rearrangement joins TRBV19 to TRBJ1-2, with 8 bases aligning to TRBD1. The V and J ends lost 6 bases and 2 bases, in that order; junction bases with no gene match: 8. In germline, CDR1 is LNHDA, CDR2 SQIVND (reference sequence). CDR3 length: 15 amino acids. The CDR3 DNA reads TGTGCCAGTAGGCCGACAGGGGCGGCCAACTATGGCTACACCTTC. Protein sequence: CASRPTGAANYGYTF.

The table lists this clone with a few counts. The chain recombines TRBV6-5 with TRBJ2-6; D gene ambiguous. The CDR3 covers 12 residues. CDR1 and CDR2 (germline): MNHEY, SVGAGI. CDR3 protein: CGCSSGANVLTF. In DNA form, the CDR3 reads TGTGGCTGTAGCTCTGGGGCCAACGTCCTGACTTTC.

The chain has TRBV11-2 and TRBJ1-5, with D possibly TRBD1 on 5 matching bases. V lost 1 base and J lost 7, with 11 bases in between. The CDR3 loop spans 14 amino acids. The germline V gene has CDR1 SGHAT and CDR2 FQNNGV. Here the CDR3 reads CASSLAGGSQPQHF. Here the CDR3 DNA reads TGTGCCAGCAGCTTAGCTGGGGGTAGCCAGCCCCAGCATTTT.

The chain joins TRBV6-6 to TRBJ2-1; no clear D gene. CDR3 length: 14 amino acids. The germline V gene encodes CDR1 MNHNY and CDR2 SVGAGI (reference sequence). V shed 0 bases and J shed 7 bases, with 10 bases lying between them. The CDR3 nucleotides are TGTGCCAGCAGTTACTCCAACCCCGGGAATGAGCAGTTCTTC. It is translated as CASSYSNPGNEQFF.

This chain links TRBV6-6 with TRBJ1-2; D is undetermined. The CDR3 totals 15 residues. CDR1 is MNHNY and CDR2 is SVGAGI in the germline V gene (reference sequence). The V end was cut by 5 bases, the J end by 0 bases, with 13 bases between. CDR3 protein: CASSRSQQSNYGYTF. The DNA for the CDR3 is TGTGCCAGCAGTCGATCACAGCAGTCTAACTATGGCTACACCTTC.

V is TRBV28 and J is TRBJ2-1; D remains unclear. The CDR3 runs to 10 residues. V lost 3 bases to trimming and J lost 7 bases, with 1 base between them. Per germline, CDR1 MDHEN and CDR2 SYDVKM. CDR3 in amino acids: CASSFNEQFF. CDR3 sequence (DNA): TGTGCCAGCAGTTTTAATGAGCAGTTCTTC.

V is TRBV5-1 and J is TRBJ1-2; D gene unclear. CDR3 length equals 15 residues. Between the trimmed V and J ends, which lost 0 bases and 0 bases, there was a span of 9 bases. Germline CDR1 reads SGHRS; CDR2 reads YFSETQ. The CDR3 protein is CASSLDAASNYGYTF. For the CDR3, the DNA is TGCGCCAGCAGCTTGGATGCAGCCTCTAACTATGGCTACACCTTC. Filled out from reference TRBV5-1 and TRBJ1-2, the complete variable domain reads KAGVTQTPRYLIKTRGQQVTLSCSPISGHRSVSWYQQTPGQGLQFLFEYFSETQRNKGNFPGRFSGRQFSNSRSEMNVSTLELGDSALYLCASSLDAASNYGYTFGSGTRLTVV.

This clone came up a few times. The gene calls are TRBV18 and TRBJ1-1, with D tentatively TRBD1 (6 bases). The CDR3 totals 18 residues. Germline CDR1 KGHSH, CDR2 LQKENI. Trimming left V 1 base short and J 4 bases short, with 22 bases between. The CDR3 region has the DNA TGTGCCAGCTCACCACTTGCGGACAGTGGGACCCGTGGCACTGAAGCTTTCTTT. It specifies CASSPLADSGTRGTEAFF.

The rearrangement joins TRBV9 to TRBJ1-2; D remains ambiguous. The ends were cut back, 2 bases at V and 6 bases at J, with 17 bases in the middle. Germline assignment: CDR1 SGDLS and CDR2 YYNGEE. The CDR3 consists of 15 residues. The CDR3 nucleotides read TGTGCCAGCAGCGTTGAGGCAACTCCTCTCAATGGCTACACCTTC. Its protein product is CASSVEATPLNGYTF.

CDR3 in amino acids: CASSVTEAFF. CDR3 DNA sequence: TGTGCCAGCAGCGTCACTGAAGCTTTCTTT. V and J are TRBV9 and TRBJ1-1; no definite D call. CDR3 size: 10 residues. Trimming removed 2 bases from V and 4 bases from J, with 0 bases in between. CDR1 and CDR2 (germline): SGDLS, YYNGEE. Complete variable domain (other parts from reference TRBV9 and TRBJ1-1): DSGVTQTPKHLITATGQRVTLRCSPRSGDLSVYWYQQSLDQGLQFLIQYYNGEERAKGNILERFSAQQFPDLHSELNLSSLELGDSALYFCASSVTEAFFGQGTRLTVV.

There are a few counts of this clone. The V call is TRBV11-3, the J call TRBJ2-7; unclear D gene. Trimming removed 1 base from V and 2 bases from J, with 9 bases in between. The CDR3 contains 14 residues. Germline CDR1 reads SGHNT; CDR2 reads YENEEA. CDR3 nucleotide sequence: TGTGCCAGCAGCTTAGGACCCCAAACCTACGAGCAGTACTTC. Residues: CASSLGPQTYEQYF.

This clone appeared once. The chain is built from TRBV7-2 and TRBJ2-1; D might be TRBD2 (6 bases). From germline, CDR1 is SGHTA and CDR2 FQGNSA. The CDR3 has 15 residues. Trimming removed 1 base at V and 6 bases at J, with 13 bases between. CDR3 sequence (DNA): TGTGCCAGCAGCTTAGTCGGGAGCGGTGTCAATGAGCAGTTCTTC. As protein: CASSLVGSGVNEQFF.

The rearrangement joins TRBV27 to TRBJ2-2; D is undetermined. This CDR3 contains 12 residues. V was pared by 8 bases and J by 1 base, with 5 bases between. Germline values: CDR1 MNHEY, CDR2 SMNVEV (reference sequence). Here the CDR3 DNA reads TGTGCCAGCCAGGTGAACACCGGGGAGCTGTTTTTT. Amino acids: CASQVNTGELFF.

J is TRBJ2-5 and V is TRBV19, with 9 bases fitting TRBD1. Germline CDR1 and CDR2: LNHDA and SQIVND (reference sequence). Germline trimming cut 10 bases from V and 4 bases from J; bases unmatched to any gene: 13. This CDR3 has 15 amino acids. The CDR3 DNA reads TGTGCCACCACAGAGGGACAGGGCAGGGGAGAGACCCAGTACTTC. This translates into CATTEGQGRGETQYF.

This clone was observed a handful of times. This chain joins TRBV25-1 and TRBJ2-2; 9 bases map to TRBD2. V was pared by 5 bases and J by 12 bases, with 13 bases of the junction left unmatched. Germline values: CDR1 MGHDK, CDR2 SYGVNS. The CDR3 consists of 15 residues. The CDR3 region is CASSFGSGAGGKLFF. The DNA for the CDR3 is TGTGCCAGCAGTTTTGGGTCTGGGGCGGGAGGGAAGCTGTTTTTT.

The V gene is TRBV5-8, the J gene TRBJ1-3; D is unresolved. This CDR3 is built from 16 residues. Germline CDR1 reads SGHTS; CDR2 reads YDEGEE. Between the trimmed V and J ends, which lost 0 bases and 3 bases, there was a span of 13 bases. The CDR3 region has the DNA TGTGCCAGCAGCTTGGCAAGCGGAACCGGTGGAAACACCATATATTTT. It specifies CASSLASGTGGNTIYF.

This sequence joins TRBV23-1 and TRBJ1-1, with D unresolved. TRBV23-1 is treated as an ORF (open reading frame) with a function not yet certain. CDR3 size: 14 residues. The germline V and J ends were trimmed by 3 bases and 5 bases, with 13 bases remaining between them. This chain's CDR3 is CASSHPGMRTEAFF. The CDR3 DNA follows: TGCGCCAGCAGTCACCCGGGGATGAGGACTGAAGCTTTCTTT.

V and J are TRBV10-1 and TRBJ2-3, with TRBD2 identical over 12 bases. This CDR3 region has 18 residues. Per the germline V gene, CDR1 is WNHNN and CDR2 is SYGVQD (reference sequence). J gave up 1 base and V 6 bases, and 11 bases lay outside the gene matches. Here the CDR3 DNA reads TGCGCCAGCAGCCGACTAGCGGGGGCATTATCTCGCACAGATACGCAGTATTTT. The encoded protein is CASSRLAGALSRTDTQYF.

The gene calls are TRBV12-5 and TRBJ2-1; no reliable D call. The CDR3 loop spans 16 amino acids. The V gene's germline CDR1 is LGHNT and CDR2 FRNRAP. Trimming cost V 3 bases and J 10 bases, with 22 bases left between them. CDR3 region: CASGFPRGRAGHEQFF. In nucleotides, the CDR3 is TGTGCTAGTGGTTTTCCTAGAGGTCGAGCTGGGCACGAGCAGTTCTTC.

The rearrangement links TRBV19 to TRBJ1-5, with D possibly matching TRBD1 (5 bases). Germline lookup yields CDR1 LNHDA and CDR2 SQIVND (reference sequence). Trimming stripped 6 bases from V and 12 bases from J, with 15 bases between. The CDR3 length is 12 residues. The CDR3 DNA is TGTGCCAGTAGCCTACTCCGGGGGTTCCAGCATTTT. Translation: CASSLLRGFQHF. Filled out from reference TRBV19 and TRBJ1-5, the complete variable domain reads DGGITQSPKYLFRKEGQNVTLSCEQNLNHDAMYWYRQDPGQGLRLIYYSQIVNDFQKGDIAEGYSVSREKKESFPLTVTSAQKNPTAFYLCASSLLRGFQHFGDGTRLSIL.

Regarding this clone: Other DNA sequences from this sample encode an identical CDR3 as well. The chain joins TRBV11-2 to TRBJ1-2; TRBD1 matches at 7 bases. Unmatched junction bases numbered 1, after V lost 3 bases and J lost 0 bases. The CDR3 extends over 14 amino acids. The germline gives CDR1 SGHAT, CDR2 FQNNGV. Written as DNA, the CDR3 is TGTGCCAGCAGCTTTACAGGGGCTAACTATGGCTACACCTTC. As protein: CASSFTGANYGYTF.

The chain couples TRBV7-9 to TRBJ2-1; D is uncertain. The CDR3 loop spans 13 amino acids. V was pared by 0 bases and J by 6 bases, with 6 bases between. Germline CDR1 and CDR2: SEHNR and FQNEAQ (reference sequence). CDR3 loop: CASSLAGSNEQFF. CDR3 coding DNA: TGTGCCAGCAGCTTAGCCGGAAGCAATGAGCAGTTCTTC.

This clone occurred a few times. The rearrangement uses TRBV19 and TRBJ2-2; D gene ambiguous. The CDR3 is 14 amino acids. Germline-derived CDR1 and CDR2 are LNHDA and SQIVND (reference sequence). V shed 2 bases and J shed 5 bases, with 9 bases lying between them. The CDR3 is CASSILRSTGELFF. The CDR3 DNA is TGTGCCAGTAGTATACTTAGGTCAACCGGGGAGCTGTTTTTT.

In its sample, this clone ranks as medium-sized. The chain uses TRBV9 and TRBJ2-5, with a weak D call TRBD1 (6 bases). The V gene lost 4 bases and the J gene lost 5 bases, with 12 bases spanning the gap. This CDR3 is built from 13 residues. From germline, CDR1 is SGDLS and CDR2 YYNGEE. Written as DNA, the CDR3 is TGTGCCAGCAGCCCCCCAGGGGTGGAGACCCAGTACTTC. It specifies CASSPPGVETQYF. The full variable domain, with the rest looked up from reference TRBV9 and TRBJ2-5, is DSGVTQTPKHLITATGQRVTLRCSPRSGDLSVYWYQQSLDQGLQFLIQYYNGEERAKGNILERFSAQQFPDLHSELNLSSLELGDSALYFCASSPPGVETQYFGPGTRLLVL.

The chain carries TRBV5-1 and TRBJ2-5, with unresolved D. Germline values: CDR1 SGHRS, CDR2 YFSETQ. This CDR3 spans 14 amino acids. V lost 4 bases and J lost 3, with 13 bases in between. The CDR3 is CASSIVGVEETQYF. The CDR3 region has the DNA TGCGCCAGCAGCATTGTTGGTGTGGAAGAGACCCAGTACTTC.

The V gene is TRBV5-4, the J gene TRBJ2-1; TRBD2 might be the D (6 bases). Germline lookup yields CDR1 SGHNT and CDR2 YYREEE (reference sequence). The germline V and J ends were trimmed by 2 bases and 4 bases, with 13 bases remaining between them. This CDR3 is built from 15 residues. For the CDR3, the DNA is TGTGCCAGCAGCTTACCCGGGACTCCGTACAATGAGCAGTTCTTC. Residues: CASSLPGTPYNEQFF.

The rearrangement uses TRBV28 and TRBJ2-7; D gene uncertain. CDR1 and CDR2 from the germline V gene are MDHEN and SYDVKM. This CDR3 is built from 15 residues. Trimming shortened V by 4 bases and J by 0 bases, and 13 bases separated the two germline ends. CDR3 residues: CASSSLPRSSYEQYF. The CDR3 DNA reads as TGTGCCAGCAGTTCTCTCCCACGGAGCTCCTACGAGCAGTACTTC.

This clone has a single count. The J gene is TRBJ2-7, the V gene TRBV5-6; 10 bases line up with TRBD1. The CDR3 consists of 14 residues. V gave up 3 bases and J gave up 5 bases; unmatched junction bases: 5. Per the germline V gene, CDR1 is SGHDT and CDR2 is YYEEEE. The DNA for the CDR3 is TGTGCCAGCAGCTCACCGGGACAGGGGAACGAGCAGTACGTC. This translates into CASSSPGQGNEQYV.